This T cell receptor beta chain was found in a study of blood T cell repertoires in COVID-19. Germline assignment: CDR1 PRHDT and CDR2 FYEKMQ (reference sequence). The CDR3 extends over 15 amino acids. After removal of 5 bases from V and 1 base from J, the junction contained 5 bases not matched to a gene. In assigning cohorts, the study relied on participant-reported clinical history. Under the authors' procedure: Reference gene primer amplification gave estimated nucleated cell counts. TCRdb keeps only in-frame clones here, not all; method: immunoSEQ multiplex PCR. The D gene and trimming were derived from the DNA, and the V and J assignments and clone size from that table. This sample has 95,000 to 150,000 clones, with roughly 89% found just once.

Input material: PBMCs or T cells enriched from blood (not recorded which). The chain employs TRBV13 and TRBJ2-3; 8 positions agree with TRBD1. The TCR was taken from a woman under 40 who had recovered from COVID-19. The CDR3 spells CASSHPGQGTDTQYF. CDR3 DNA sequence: TGTGCCAGCAGCCACCCGGGACAGGGCACAGATACGCAGTATTTT.